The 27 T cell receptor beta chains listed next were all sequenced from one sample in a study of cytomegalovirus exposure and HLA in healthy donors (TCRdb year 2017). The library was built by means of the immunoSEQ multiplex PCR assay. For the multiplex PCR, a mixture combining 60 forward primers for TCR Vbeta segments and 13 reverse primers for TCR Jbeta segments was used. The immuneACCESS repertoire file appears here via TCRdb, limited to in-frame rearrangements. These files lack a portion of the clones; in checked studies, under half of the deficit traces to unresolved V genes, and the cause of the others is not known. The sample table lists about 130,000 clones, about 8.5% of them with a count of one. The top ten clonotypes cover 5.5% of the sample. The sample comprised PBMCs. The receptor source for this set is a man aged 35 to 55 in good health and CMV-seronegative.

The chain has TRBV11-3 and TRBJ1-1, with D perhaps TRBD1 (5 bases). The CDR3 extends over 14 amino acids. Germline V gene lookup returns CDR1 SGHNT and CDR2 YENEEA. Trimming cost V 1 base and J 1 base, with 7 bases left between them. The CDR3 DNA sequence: TGTGCCAGCAGCTTAGGGGGCAGGAACACTGAAGCTTTCTTT. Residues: CASSLGGRNTEAFF.

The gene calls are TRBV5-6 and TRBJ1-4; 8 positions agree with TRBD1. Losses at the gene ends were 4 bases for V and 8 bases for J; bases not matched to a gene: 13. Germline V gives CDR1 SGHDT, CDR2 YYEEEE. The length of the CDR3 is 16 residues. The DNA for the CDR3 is TGTGCCAGCAGCCCCCGGAAGCAGGGGGCGCGGGAAAAACTGTTTTTT. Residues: CASSPRKQGAREKLFF. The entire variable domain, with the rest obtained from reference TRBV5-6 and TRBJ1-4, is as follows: DAGVTQSPTHLIKTRGQQVTLRCSPKSGHDTVSWYQQALGQGPQFIFQYYEEEERQRGNFPDRFSGHQFPNYSSELNVNALLLGDSALYLCASSPRKQGAREKLFFGSGTQLSVL.

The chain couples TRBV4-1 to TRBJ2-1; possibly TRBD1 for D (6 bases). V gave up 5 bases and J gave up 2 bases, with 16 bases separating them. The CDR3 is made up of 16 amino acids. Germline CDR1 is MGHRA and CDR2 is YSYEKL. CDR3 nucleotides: TGCGCCAGCAGCGAACGAGAACAGGGAACCTACAATGAGCAGTTCTTC. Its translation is CASSEREQGTYNEQFF.

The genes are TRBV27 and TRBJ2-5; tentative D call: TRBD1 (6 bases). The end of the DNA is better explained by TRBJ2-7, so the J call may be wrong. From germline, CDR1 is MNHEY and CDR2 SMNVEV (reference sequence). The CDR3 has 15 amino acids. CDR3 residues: CASRVEGEGSYEQYF. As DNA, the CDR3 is TGTGCCAGCAGAGTAGAGGGGGAAGGCTCCTACGAGCAGTACTTC.

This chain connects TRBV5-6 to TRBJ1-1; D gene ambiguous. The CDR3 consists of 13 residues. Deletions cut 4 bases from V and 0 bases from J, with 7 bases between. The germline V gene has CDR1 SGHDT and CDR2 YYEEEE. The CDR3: CASSPQVNTEAFF. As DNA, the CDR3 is TGTGCCAGCAGCCCCCAGGTGAACACTGAAGCTTTCTTT.

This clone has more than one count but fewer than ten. This CDR3 reads CASSLLAHNEQFF. For the CDR3, the DNA is TGTGCCAGCAGCTTACTGGCACACAATGAGCAGTTCTTC. The chain uses TRBV11-3 and TRBJ2-1; D is unclear. Germline loops: CDR1 SGHNT, CDR2 YENEEA. The CDR3 covers 13 residues. V lost 2 bases, J lost 5 bases, and 7 bases lay in between.

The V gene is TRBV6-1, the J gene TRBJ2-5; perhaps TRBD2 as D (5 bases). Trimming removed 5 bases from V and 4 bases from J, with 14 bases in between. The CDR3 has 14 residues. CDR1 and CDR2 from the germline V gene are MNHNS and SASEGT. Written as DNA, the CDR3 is TGTGCCAGCAGTAATCCAGGACTGTTAGAGACCCAGTACTTC. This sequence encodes CASSNPGLLETQYF.

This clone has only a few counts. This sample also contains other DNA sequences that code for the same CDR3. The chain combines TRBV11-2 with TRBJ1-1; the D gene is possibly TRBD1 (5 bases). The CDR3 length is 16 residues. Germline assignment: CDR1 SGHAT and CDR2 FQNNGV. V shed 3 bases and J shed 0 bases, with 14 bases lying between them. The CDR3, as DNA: TGTGCCAGCAGCTTTCCTCGACAGAGAATGAACACTGAAGCTTTCTTT. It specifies CASSFPRQRMNTEAFF. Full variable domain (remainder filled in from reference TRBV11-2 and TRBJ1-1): EAGVAQSPRYKIIEKRQSVAFWCNPISGHATLYWYQQILGQGPKLLIQFQNNGVVDDSQLPKDRFSAERLKGVDSTLKIQPAKLEDSAVYLCASSFPRQRMNTEAFFGQGTRLTVV.

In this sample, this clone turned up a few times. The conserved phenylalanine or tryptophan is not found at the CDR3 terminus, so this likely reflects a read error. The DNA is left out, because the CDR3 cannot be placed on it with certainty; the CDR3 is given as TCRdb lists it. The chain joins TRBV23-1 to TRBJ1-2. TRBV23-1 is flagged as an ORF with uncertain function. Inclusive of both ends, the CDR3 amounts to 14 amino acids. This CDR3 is CASSQSVVAGGYTV.

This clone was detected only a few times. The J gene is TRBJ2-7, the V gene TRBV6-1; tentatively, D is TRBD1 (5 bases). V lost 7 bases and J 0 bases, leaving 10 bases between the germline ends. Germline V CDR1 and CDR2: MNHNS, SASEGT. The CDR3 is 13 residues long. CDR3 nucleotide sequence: TGTGCCAGCAAAGGGGCTCCCTCCTACGAGCAGTACTTC. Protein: CASKGAPSYEQYF.

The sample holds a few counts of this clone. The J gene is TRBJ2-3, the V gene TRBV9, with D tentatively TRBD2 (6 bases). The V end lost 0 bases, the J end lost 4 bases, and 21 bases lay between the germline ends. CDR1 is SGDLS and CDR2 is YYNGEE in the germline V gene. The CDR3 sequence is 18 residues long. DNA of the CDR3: TGTGCCAGCAGCGTAGGATGGGGGAACGGGGGAGGATCAGATACGCAGTATTTT. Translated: CASSVGWGNGGGSDTQYF. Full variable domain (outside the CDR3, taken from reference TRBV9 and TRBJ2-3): DSGVTQTPKHLITATGQRVTLRCSPRSGDLSVYWYQQSLDQGLQFLIQYYNGEERAKGNILERFSAQQFPDLHSELNLSSLELGDSALYFCASSVGWGNGGGSDTQYFGPGTRLTVL.

The CDR3 reads CASSLEVATGAYEQYF. The CDR3 nucleotides read TGTGCCAGCAGCTTAGAGGTGGCGACGGGGGCCTACGAGCAGTACTTC. The genes are TRBV7-4 and TRBJ2-7; a possible D gene is TRBD2 (6 bases). With 1 base removed from V and 2 bases from J, the gap between germline ends came to 15 bases. Germline V gene sequence: CDR1 SGHVT, CDR2 SQSDAQ. The length of the CDR3 is 16 residues.

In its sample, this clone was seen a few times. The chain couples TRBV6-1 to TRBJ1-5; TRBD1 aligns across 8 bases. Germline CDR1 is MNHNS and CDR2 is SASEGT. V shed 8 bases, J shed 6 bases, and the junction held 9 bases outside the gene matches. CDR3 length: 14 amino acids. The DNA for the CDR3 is TGTGCCAGCTTCGACAGGGGTTCAAGTCAGCCCCAGCATTTT. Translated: CASFDRGSSQPQHF.

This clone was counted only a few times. In nucleotides, the CDR3 is TGTGCCAGCAGTTTAGGGGGACAGCAAGAGACCCAGTACTTC. Translation gives CASSLGGQQETQYF. The rearrangement uses TRBV28 and TRBJ2-5; 7 positions agree with TRBD1. The CDR3 totals 14 residues. Germline-derived CDR1 and CDR2 are MDHEN and SYDVKM. V was pared by 2 bases and J by 2 bases, with 2 bases of the junction left unmatched.

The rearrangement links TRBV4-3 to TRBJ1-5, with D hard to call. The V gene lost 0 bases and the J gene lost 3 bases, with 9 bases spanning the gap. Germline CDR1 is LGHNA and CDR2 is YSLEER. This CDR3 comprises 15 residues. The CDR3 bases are TGCGCCAGCAGCCAAGACCGGGGTCACAATCAGCCCCAGCATTTT. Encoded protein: CASSQDRGHNQPQHF.

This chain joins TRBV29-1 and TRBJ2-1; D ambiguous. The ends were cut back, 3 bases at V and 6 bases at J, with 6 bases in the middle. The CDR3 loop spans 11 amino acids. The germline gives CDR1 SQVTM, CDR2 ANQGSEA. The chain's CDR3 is CSVDRFNEQFF. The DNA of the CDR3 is TGCAGCGTTGACCGGTTCAATGAGCAGTTCTTC.

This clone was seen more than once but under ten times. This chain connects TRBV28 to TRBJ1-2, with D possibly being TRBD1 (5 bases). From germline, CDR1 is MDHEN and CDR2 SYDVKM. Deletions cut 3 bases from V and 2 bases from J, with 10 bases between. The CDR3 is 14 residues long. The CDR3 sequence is CASSLGQPNYGYTF. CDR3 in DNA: TGTGCCAGCAGTTTGGGGCAGCCCAACTATGGCTACACCTTC.

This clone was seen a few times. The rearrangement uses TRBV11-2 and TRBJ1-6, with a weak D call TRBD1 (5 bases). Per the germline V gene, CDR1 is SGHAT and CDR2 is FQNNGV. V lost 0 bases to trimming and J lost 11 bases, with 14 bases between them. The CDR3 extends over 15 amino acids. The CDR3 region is CASSLEQADQTPLHF. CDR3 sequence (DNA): TGTGCCAGCAGCTTAGAACAGGCGGATCAAACACCCCTCCACTTT.

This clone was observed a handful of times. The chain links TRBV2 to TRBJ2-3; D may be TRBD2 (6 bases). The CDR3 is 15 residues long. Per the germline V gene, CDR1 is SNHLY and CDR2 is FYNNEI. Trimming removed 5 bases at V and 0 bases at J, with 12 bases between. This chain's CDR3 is CASSFSGTSTDTQYF. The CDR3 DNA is TGTGCCAGCAGTTTTTCGGGGACTAGCACAGATACGCAGTATTTT.

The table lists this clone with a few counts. The CDR3 loop is CASNSLSQGGYGYTF. CDR3 coding DNA: TGTGCCAGTAATTCCCTTTCACAGGGGGGCTATGGCTACACCTTC. The chain is built from TRBV19 and TRBJ1-2; the match to TRBD1 covers 8 bases. Germline CDR1 and CDR2: LNHDA and SQIVND (reference sequence). V shed 7 bases and J 4 bases; nucleotides not matched to a gene: 11. There are 15 residues in the CDR3.

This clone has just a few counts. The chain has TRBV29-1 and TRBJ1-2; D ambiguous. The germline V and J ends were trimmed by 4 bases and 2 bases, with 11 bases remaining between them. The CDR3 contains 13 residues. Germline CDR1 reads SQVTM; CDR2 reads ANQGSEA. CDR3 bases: TGCAGCGTTGTGGGCAGTGCAAACTATGGCTACACCTTC. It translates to CSVVGSANYGYTF.

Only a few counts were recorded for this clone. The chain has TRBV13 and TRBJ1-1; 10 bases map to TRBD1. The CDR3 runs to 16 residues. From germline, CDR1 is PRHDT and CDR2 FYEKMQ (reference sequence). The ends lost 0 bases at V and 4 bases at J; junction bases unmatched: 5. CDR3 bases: TGTGCCAGCAGCTTAGGAAGGGGACAGGGGAGCACTGAAGCTTTCTTT. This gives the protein CASSLGRGQGSTEAFF.

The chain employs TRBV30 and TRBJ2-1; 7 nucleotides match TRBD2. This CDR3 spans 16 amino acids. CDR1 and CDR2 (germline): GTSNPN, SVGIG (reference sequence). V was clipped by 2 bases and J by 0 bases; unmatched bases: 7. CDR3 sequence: CAWSPLAPSSYNEQFF. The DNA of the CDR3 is TGTGCCTGGAGTCCACTAGCGCCTAGCTCCTACAATGAGCAGTTCTTC.

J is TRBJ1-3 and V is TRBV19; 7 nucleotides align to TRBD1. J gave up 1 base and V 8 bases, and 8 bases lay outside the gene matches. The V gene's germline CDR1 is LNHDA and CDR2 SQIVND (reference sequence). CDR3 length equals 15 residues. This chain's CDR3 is CASSGTALSGNTIYF. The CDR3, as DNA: TGTGCCAGTTCCGGGACAGCCCTTTCTGGAAACACCATATATTTT.

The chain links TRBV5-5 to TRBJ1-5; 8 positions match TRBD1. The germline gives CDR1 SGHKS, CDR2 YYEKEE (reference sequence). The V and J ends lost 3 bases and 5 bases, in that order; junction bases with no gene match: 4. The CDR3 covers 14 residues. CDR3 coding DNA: TGTGCCAGCAGCTCGGACAGGGAGGATCAGCCCCAGCATTTT. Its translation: CASSSDREDQPQHF. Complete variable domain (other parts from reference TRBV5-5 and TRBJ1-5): DAGVTQSPTHLIKTRGQQVTLRCSPISGHKSVSWYQQVLGQGPQFIFQYYEKEERGRGNFPDRFSARQFPNYSSELNVNALLLGDSALYLCASSSDREDQPQHFGDGTRLSIL.

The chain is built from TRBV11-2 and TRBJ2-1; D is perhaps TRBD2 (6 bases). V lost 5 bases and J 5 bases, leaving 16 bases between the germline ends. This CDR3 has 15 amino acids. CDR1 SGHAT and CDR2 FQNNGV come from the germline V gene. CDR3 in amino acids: CASSAWTKKDNEQFF. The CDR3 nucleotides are TGTGCCAGCAGCGCCTGGACTAAAAAAGACAATGAGCAGTTCTTC.

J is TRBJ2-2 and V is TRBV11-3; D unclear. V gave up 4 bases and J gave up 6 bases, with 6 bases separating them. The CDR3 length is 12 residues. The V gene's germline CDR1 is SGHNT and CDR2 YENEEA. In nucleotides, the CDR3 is TGTGCCAGCAGCTCCACTTCCGGGGAGCTGTTTTTT. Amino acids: CASSSTSGELFF.